This TCR beta chain was sequenced during a study of T cells in Graves' hyperthyroidism and ophthalmopathy. Points from the study as a whole: With a median lead of around 5.9 months before onset, the model predicted ophthalmopathy.

Germline CDR1 MDHEN, CDR2 SYDVKM. This CDR3 is 13 amino acids long. V gave up 10 bases and J gave up 2 bases, with 12 bases separating them. The diagnostic basis comprised clinical symptoms, serum thyroxine and TRAb, thyroid ultrasound and orbital computed tomography. The blood was taken when hyperthyroidism was first diagnosed, before any ophthalmopathy symptoms showed up. This clonotype came up many times. Its specificity is not known. Amplified TCR beta CDR3 regions derived from RNA transcripts. When the TCR CDR3 underwent first-round RT-PCR, the HTBI primer set was used. TCRdb independently ran MiXCR on the multiplex PCR reads; one entry per CDR3 protein. This sample has about 380,000 distinct CDR3 sequences, with roughly 13% found just once.

This receptor was taken from a man aged 25-45 years with Graves' hyperthyroidism that later progressed to Graves' ophthalmopathy. V gene TRBV28 combines with J gene TRBJ1-5, with D tentatively TRBD1 (5 bases). Sequencing was done on a sample of blood. CDR3 sequence (DNA): TGTGCCACCAGGGAGTTGGGCAATCAGCCCCAGCATTTT. Residues: CATRELGNQPQHF.